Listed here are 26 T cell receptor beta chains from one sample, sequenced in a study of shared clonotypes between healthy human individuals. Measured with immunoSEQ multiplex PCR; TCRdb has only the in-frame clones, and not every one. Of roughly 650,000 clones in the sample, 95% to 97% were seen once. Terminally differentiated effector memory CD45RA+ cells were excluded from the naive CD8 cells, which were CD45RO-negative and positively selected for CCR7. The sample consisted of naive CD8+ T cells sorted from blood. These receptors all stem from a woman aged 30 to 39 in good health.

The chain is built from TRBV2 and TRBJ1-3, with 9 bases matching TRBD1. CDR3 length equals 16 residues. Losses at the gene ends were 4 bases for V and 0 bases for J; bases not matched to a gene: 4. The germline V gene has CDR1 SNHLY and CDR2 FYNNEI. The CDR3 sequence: CASSGDRGVSGNTIYF. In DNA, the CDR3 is TGTGCCAGCAGTGGCGACAGGGGGGTCTCTGGAAACACCATATATTTT. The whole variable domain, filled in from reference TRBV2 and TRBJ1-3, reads EPEVTQTPSHQVTQMGQEVILRCVPISNHLYFYWYRQILGQKVEFLVSFYNNEISEKSEIFDDQFSVERPDGSNFTLKIRSTKLEDSAMYFCASSGDRGVSGNTIYFGEGSWLTVV.

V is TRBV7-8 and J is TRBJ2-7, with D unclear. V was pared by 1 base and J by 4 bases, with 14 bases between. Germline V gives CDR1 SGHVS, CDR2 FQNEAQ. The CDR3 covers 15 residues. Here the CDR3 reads CASSLGFGNRYEQYF. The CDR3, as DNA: TGTGCCAGCAGCTTAGGGTTTGGGAACAGATACGAGCAGTACTTC.

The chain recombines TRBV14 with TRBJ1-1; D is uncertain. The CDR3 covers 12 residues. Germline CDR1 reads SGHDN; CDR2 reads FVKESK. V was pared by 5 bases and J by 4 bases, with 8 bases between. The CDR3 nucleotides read TGTGCCAGCAGCACCAACCCCACTGAAGCTTTCTTT. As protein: CASSTNPTEAFF. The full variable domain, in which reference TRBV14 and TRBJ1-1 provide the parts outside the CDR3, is EAGVTQFPSHSVIEKGQTVTLRCDPISGHDNLYWYRRVMGKEIKFLLHFVKESKQDESGMPNNRFLAERTGGTYSTLKVQPAELEDSGVYFCASSTNPTEAFFGQGTRLTVV.

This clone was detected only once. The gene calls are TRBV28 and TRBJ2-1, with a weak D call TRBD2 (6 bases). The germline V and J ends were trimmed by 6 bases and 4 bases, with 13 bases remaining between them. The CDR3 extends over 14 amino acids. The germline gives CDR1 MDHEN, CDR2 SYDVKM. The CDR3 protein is CASSSVEGYNEQFF. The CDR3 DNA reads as TGTGCCAGCAGCTCGGTGGAGGGATACAATGAGCAGTTCTTC.

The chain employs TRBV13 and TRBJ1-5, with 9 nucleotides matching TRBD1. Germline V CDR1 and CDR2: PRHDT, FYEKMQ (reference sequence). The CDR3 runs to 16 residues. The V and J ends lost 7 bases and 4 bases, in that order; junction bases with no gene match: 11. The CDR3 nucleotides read TGTGCCAGCACCACCTTCCGGGACAGGGAAAATCAGCCCCAGCATTTT. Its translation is CASTTFRDRENQPQHF. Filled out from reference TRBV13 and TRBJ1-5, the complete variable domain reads AAGVIQSPRHLIKEKRETATLKCYPIPRHDTVYWYQQGPGQDPQFLISFYEKMQSDKGSIPDRFSAQQFSDYHSELNMSSLELGDSALYFCASTTFRDRENQPQHFGDGTRLSIL.

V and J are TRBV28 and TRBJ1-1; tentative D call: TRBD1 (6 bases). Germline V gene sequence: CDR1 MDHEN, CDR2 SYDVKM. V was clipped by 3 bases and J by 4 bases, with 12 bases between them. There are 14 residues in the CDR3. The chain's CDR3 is CASSLGGGFTEAFF. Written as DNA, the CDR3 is TGTGCCAGCAGTTTGGGCGGGGGCTTCACTGAAGCTTTCTTT.

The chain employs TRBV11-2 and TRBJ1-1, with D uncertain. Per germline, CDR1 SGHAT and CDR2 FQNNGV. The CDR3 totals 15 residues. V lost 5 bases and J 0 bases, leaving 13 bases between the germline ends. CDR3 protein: CASSPKEFMNTEAFF. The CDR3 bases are TGTGCCAGCAGCCCAAAGGAATTCATGAACACTGAAGCTTTCTTT.

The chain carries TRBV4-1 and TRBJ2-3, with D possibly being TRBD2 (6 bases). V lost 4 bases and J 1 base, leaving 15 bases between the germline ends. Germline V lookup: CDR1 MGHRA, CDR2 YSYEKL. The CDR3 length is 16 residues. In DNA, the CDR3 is TGCGCCAGCAGCCCATCGGGAGTAGGAGGCACAGATACGCAGTATTTT. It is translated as CASSPSGVGGTDTQYF.

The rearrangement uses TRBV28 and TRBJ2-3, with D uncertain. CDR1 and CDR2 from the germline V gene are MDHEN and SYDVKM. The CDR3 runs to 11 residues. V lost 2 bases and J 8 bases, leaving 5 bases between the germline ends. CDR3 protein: CASSLGVTQYF. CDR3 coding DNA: TGTGCCAGCAGTTTAGGTGTTACGCAGTATTTT.

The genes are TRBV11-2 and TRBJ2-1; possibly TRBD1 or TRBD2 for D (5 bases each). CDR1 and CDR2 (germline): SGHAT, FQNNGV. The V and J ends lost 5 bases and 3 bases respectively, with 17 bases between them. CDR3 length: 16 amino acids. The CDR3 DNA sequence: TGTGCCAGCAGCCAAGCGTGGGACCAGAGCTACAATGAGCAGTTCTTC. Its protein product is CASSQAWDQSYNEQFF.

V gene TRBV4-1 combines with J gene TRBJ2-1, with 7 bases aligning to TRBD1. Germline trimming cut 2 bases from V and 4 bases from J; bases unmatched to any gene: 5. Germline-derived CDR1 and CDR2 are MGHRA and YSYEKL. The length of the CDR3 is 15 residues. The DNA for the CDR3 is TGCGCCAGCAGCCAAATCCAGGGGGAGTACAATGAGCAGTTCTTC. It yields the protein CASSQIQGEYNEQFF.

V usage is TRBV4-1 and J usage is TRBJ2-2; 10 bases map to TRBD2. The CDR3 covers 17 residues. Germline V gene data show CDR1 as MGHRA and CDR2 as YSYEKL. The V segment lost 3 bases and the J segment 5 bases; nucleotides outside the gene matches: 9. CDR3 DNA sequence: TGCGCCAGCAGCCACCGACTAGCGGGTCAGTTAACCGGGGAGCTGTTTTTT. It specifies CASSHRLAGQLTGELFF.

CDR3 sequence (DNA): TGTGCCAGCAGTGAACGGCTGGGCTGGGACTACGAGCAGTACTTC. Encoded protein: CASSERLGWDYEQYF. The chain couples TRBV2 to TRBJ2-7; D is unresolved. Between the trimmed V and J ends, which lost 2 bases and 3 bases, there was a span of 14 bases. The CDR3 is made up of 15 amino acids. CDR1 is SNHLY and CDR2 is FYNNEI in the germline V gene.

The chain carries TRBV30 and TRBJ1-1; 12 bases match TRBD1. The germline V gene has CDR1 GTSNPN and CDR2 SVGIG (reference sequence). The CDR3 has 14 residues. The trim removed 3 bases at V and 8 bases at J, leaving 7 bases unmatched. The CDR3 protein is CAWRVGDRGPEAFF. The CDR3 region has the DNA TGTGCCTGGAGAGTGGGGGACAGGGGGCCCGAAGCTTTCTTT. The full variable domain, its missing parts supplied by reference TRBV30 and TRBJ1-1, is SQTIHQWPATLVQPVGSPLSLECTVEGTSNPNLYWYRQAAGRGLQLLFYSVGIGQISSEVPQNLSASRPQDRQFILSSKKLLLSDSGFYLCAWRVGDRGPEAFFGQGTRLTVV.

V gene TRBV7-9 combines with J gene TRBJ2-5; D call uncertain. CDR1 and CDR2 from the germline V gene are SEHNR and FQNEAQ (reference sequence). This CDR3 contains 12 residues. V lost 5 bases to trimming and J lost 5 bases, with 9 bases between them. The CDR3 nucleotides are TGTGCCAGCAGCCCTATGGAGGAGACCCAGTACTTC. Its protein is CASSPMEETQYF.

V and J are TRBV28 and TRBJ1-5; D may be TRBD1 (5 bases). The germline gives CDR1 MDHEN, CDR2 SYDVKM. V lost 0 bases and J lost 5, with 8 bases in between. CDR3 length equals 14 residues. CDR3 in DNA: TGTGCCAGCAGTTTATGGGGACTCGATCAGCCCCAGCATTTT. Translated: CASSLWGLDQPQHF. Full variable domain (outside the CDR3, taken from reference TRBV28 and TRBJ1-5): DVKVTQSSRYLVKRTGEKVFLECVQDMDHENMFWYRQDPGLGLRLIYFSYDVKMKEKGDIPEGYSVSREKKERFSLILESASTNQTSMYLCASSLWGLDQPQHFGDGTRLSIL.

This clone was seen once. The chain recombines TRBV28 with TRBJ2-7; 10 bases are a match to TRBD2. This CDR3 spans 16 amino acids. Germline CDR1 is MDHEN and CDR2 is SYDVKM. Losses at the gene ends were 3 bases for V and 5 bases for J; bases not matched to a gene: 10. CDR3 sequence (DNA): TGTGCCAGCAGTTTGCACCTAGCGGGAGATGGCCACGAGCAGTACTTC. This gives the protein CASSLHLAGDGHEQYF.

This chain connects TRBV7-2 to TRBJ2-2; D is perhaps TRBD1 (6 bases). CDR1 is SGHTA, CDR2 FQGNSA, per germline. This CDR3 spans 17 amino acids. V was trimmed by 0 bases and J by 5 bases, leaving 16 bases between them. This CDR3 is CASSLARAGARTGELFF. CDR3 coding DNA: TGTGCCAGCAGCTTAGCGCGAGCAGGGGCCCGTACCGGGGAGCTGTTTTTT.

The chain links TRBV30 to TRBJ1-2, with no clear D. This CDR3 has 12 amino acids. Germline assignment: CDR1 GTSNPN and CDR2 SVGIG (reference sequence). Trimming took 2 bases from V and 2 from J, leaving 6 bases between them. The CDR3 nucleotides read TGTGCCTGGAGTACAGCCAACTATGGCTACACCTTC. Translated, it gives CAWSTANYGYTF.

This CDR3 reads CAILTSSYGTDTQYF. The CDR3 DNA sequence: TGTGCCATCCTTACTAGCTCCTATGGCACAGATACGCAGTATTTT. The chain has TRBV2 and TRBJ2-3, with a weak D call TRBD2 (6 bases). Between the trimmed V and J ends, which lost 10 bases and 1 base, there was a span of 18 bases. This CDR3 has 15 residues. Germline CDR1 reads SNHLY; CDR2 reads FYNNEI.

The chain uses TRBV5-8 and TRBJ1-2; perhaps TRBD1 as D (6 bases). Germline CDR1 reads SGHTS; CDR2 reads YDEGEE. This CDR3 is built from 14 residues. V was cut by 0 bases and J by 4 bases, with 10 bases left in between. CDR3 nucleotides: TGTGCCAGCAGCTTGGACAGGGTAATCTATGGCTACACCTTC. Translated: CASSLDRVIYGYTF.

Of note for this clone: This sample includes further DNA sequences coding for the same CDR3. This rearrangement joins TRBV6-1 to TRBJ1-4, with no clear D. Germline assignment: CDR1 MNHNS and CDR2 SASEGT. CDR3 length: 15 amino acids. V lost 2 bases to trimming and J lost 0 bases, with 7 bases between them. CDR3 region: CASSEFGATNEKLFF. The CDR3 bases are TGTGCCAGCAGTGAATTCGGAGCAACTAATGAAAAACTGTTTTTT.

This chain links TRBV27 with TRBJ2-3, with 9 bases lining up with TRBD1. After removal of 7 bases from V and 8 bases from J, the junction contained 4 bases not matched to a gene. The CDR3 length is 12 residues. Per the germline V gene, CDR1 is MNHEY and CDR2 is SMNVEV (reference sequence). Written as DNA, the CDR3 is TGTGCCAGCACTGGACAGGGGAGTACGCAGTATTTT. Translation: CASTGQGSTQYF.

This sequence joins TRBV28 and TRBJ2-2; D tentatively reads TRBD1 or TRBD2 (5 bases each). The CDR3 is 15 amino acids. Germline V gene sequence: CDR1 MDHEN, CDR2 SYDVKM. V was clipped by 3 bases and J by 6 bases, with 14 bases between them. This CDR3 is CASSFFSRGAGELFF. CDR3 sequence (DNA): TGTGCCAGCAGTTTCTTCTCACGAGGGGCCGGGGAGCTGTTTTTT.

The CDR3 sequence: CASSPSGSANEQFF. CDR3 nucleotide sequence: TGTGCCAGCAGCCCGAGCGGGAGCGCTAATGAGCAGTTCTTC. The chain uses TRBV14 and TRBJ2-1; the match to TRBD2 covers 8 bases. CDR3 size: 14 residues. CDR1 and CDR2 (germline): SGHDN, FVKESK. With 4 bases clipped from V and 7 bases from J, the junction kept 6 bases outside the gene matches.

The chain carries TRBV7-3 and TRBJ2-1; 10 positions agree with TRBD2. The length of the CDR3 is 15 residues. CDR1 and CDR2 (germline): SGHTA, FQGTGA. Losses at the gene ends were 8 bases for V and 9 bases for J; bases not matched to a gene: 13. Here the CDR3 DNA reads TGTGCCAGCGGGATGGGCGGAGTAGCGGGAGGTGAGCAGTTCTTC. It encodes CASGMGGVAGGEQFF.